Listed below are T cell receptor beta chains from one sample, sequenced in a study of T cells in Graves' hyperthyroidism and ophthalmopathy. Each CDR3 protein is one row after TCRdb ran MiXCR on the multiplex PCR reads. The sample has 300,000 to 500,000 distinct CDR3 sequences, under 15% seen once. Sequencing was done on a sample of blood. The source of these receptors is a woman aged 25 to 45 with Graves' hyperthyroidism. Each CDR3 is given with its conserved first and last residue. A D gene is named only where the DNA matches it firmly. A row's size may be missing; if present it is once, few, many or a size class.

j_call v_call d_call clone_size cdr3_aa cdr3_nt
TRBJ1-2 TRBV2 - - CASMDGVGGYTF TGTGCCAGCATGGACGGAGTGGGGGGCTACACCTTC
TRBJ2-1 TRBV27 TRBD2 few CASSPLPPGLAGGPYNEQFF TGTGCCAGCAGTCCCCTCCCTCCGGGACTAGCGGGAGGGCCGTACAATGAGCAGTTCTTC
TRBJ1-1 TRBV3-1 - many CASSYITGQTEAFF TGTGCCAGCAGCTACATAACAGGGCAAACCGAAGCTTTCTTT
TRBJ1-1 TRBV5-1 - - CASSLLAEGVSFF TGCGCCAGCAGCTTGTTGGCGGAGGGGGTTTCTTTCTTT
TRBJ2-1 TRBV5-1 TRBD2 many CASSLGGLAGFYNEQFF TGCGCCAGCAGCTTGGGAGGACTAGCGGGCTTCTACAATGAGCAGTTCTTC
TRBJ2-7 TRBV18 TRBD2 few CASSPGREGHEQYF TGTGCCAGCTCACCGGGGAGGGAAGGACACGAGCAGTACTTC
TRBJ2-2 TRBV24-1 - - CATRAIAGETGELFF TGTGCCACCAGGGCCATAGCAGGGGAAACCGGGGAGCTGTTTTTT
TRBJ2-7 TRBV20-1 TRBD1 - CSARVRTGGSYEQYF TGCAGTGCTAGAGTTAGGACAGGGGGTTCCTACGAGCAGTACTTC
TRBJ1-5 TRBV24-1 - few CATSDSSWQPQHF TGTGCCACCAGTGATTCCTCTTGGCAGCCCCAGCATTTT
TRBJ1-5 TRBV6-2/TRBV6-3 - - CASSVYSNQPQHF TGTGCCAGCAGTGTCTATAGCAATCAGCCCCAGCATTTT
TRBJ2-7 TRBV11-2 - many CASSLGGNSFEQYF TGTGCCAGCAGCTTAGGGGGTAATAGCTTCGAGCAGTACTTC
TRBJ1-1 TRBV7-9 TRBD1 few CASTLPRPGQINTEAFF TGTGCCAGCACCCTCCCCCGACCGGGACAGATTAACACTGAAGCTTTCTTT
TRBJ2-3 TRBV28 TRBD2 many CASSRPTSGRGDTQYF TGTGCCAGCAGTCGCCCGACTAGCGGGAGAGGGGATACGCAGTATTTT
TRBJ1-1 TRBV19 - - CASREQGSNTEAFF TGTGCCAGTAGGGAACAGGGATCGAACACTGAAGCTTTCTTT
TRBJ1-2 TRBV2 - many CASSEDGGYYGYTF TGTGCCAGCAGTGAAGACGGCGGTTACTATGGCTACACCTTC
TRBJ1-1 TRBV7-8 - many CASSFWAEAVNTEAFF TGTGCCAGCAGCTTTTGGGCAGAAGCTGTGAACACTGAAGCTTTCTTT
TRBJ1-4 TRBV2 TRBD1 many CASRYVGQEKDEKLFF TGTGCCAGCAGATACGTAGGACAGGAGAAGGATGAAAAACTGTTTTTT
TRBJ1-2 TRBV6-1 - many CASSNRLWGYTF TGTGCCAGCTCGAACCGCTTATGGGGCTACACCTTC
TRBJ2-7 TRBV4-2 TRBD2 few CASSHYPPMRTSGSYEQYF TGTGCCAGCAGCCACTATCCGCCTATGCGGACTAGCGGCTCCTACGAGCAGTACTTC
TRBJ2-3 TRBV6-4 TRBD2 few CASSETSGSSQYF TGTGCCAGCAGTGAAACTAGCGGGAGCTCGCAGTATTTT
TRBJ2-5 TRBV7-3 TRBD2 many CASSLMGGYQETQYF TGTGCCAGCAGCTTAATGGGGGGGTACCAAGAGACCCAGTACTTC
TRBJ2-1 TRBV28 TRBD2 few CASGRGAGQFF TGTGCCAGTGGGCGGGGGGCCGGGCAGTTCTTC
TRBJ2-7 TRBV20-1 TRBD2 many CSAVRGGASYEQYF TGCAGTGCCGTACGGGGGGGGGCGTCCTACGAGCAGTACTTC
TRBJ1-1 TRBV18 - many CASSLTNTKTEAFF TGTGCCAGCTCACTAACTAACACAAAAACTGAAGCTTTCTTT
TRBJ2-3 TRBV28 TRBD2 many CATMREGRDTQYF TGTGCCACCATGCGGGAGGGCCGCGATACGCAGTATTTT
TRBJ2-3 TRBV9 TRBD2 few CASSSRLAGALDTQYF TGTGCCAGCAGCTCCCGACTAGCGGGAGCTCTAGATACGCAGTATTTT
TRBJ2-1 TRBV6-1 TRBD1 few CASSSTGGNLDEQFF TGTGCCAGCAGCTCTACAGGGGGCAATTTAGATGAGCAGTTCTTC
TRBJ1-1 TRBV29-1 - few CSGRRASQTEAFF TGCAGCGGCCGGCGGGCCTCTCAGACTGAAGCTTTCTTT
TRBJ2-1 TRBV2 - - CASSEADEQFF TGTGCCAGCAGTGAAGCGGATGAGCAGTTCTTC
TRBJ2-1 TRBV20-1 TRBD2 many CSANAGAGGAHEQFF TGCAGTGCGAACGCAGGAGCGGGAGGGGCCCATGAGCAGTTCTTC
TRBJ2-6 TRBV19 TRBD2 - CASTSGTRSGANVLTF TGTGCCAGTACTAGCGGGACACGCTCTGGGGCCAACGTCCTGACTTTC
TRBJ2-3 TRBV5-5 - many CASSLVAGSTDTQYF TGTGCCAGCAGCTTGGTTGCAGGGAGCACAGATACGCAGTATTTT